The 27 T cell receptor beta chains in this list originate from one sample, sequenced in a study of post-analysis software for immune sequencing data. Study-level findings and limits: Patients showed TRBV5-6, TRBV5-1 and TRBV20-1 among 4 or 5 TRBV segments more frequent than in controls.

Antigens for these TCRs are unknown. Each TCR beta cDNA library carried unique molecular identifiers. TCRdb itself ran the PCR reads through MiXCR, one entry per CDR3 protein. In the table there are 750,000 to 950,000 distinct CDR3 sequences, just over 45% of which are singletons. The sequenced material came from blood. These receptors originate from a girl aged 5 to 17 with multiple sclerosis.

The chain carries TRBV6-2 or TRBV6-3 and TRBJ2-5, with 9 positions matching TRBD2. Germline V gene sequence: CDR1 MNHEY, CDR2 SVGEGT. V lost 8 bases and J lost 3; bases outside the gene matches: 7. CDR3 length: 14 residues. The CDR3, as DNA: TGTGCCAGCCGACCTAGCGGGGCCAAAGAGACCCAGTACTTC. It yields the protein CASRPSGAKETQYF.

The chain is built from TRBV18 and TRBJ1-2; D might be TRBD1 (6 bases). Trimming stripped 3 bases from V and 2 bases from J, with 16 bases between. CDR3 length: 16 amino acids. CDR1 KGHSH and CDR2 LQKENI come from the germline V gene. CDR3 protein: CASSPTPGQDNYGYTF. The CDR3 nucleotides are TGTGCCAGCTCACCGACTCCGGGACAAGACAACTATGGCTACACCTTC.

J is TRBJ2-1 and V is TRBV12-3 or TRBV12-4; D possibly corresponds to TRBD2 (5 bases). The CDR3 runs 13 residues. Trimming cost V 4 bases and J 4 bases, with 8 bases left between them. CDR3 sequence: CASSSSTYNEQFF. The DNA of the CDR3 is TGTGCCAGCAGTTCTAGCACATACAATGAGCAGTTCTTC.

There are a few counts of this clonotype. The chain combines TRBV9 with TRBJ2-3; tentatively, D is TRBD2 (5 bases). The CDR3 loop spans 17 amino acids. Germline V gene data show CDR1 as SGDLS and CDR2 as YYNGEE. V was pared by 0 bases and J by 1 base, with 15 bases between. Written as DNA, the CDR3 is TGTGCCAGCAGCGTAGGTCTGGCGGGTATCGGCACAGATACGCAGTATTTT. This encodes CASSVGLAGIGTDTQYF.

Note on this clonotype: One end of the junction does not line up with germline, which may come from a read error. The chain employs TRBV7-3 and TRBJ1-6, with TRBD1 matching 9 bases. The CDR3 is 15 amino acids. Per the germline V gene, CDR1 is SGHTA and CDR2 is FQGTGA. The CDR3 coding sequence is TGTGCCAGCAGCGTCATCCCGGGACAGGGTTCACCCCCCCACTTT. This gives the protein CASSVIPGQGSPPHF.

This clonotype appeared once. The chain joins TRBV5-1 to TRBJ2-1; 8 nucleotides align to TRBD1. In germline, CDR1 is SGHRS, CDR2 YFSETQ. V dropped 1 base and J dropped 2; count of bases not matched to a gene: 8. This CDR3 spans 17 amino acids. CDR3 protein: CASSLFVPGQAYNEQFF. CDR3 DNA sequence: TGCGCCAGCAGCTTGTTTGTCCCGGGACAGGCCTACAATGAGCAGTTCTTC.

The table lists this clonotype with many counts. The chain uses TRBV12-3 or TRBV12-4 and TRBJ2-4, with TRBD2 as a possible D gene (5 bases). Deletions cut 6 bases from V and 3 bases from J, with 21 bases between. The CDR3 spans 17 residues. The CDR3 DNA is TGTGCCAGCAGCACCCCTGGAGAGGGAAGTGTCAAAAACATTCAGTACTTC. Protein sequence: CASSTPGEGSVKNIQYF.

This clonotype was counted at least ten times. The rearrangement links TRBV4-3 to TRBJ2-7, with 7 bases aligning to TRBD2. Germline V gene data show CDR1 as LGHNA and CDR2 as YSLEER. The CDR3 has 14 residues. Unmatched junction bases numbered 3, after V lost 4 bases and J lost 0 bases. CDR3 DNA: TGCGCCAGCAGCCCATTAGCGGGCTCCTACGAGCAGTACTTC. This codes for CASSPLAGSYEQYF.

The chain links TRBV5-5 to TRBJ1-5; the D gene is possibly TRBD1 (5 bases). Germline-derived CDR1 and CDR2 are SGHKS and YYEKEE (reference sequence). Trimming shortened V by 2 bases and J by 7 bases, and 10 bases separated the two germline ends. This CDR3 contains 13 residues. CDR3 protein: CASSFEQGQPQHF. DNA for the CDR3: TGTGCCAGCAGCTTCGAGCAGGGACAGCCCCAGCATTTT.

The sample holds a few counts of this clonotype. The chain uses TRBV7-3 and TRBJ2-1; D assignment may be TRBD1 or TRBD2 (7 bases each). Germline CDR1 and CDR2: SGHTA and FQGTGA. The V gene lost 5 bases and the J gene lost 0 bases, with 26 bases spanning the gap. This CDR3 has 20 amino acids. The CDR3 reads CASSPTLGGGVVSSYNEQFF. The DNA of the CDR3 is TGTGCCAGCAGCCCCACCCTGGGAGGGGGCGTCGTAAGCTCCTACAATGAGCAGTTCTTC.

V and J are TRBV5-1 and TRBJ2-1; TRBD2 matches 7 bases. CDR3 length: 16 residues. CDR1 SGHRS and CDR2 YFSETQ come from the germline V gene. The V segment lost 0 bases and the J segment 6 bases; nucleotides outside the gene matches: 9. The CDR3 reads CASSLATGGSGNEQFF. The CDR3 DNA follows: TGCGCCAGCAGCTTGGCCACAGGCGGGAGCGGCAATGAGCAGTTCTTC.

Here the CDR3 reads CASSVGGCNEQFF. The CDR3 region has the DNA TGTGCCAGCAGCGTAGGTGGGTGCAATGAGCAGTTCTTC. The rearrangement joins TRBV9 to TRBJ2-1; D not certain. CDR1 SGDLS and CDR2 YYNGEE come from the germline V gene. The CDR3 contains 13 residues. The V end was cut by 0 bases, the J end by 6 bases, with 7 bases between.

The V and J genes are TRBV5-6 and TRBJ2-7, with 9 bases that match TRBD1. The CDR3 spans 18 residues. From germline, CDR1 is SGHDT and CDR2 YYEEEE. The junction had 12 bases not matched to a gene; V was cut back by 0 bases and J by 2 bases. The CDR3 loop is CASSLATPQGALAYEQYF. The CDR3 DNA reads as TGTGCCAGCAGCTTGGCCACTCCACAGGGGGCTCTCGCCTACGAGCAGTACTTC. Using reference TRBV5-6 and TRBJ2-7 for the parts outside the CDR3, the full variable domain is DAGVTQSPTHLIKTRGQQVTLRCSPKSGHDTVSWYQQALGQGPQFIFQYYEEEERQRGNFPDRFSGHQFPNYSSELNVNALLLGDSALYLCASSLATPQGALAYEQYFGPGTRLTVT.

This clonotype was counted only a few times. This sequence joins TRBV20-1 and TRBJ2-5; D perhaps matches TRBD2 (5 bases). The CDR3 spans 13 residues. V was trimmed by 5 bases and J by 5 bases, leaving 15 bases between them. Per germline, CDR1 DFQATT and CDR2 SNEGSKA (reference sequence). CDR3 bases: TGCAGTGCTCCCCTGAGGGCTGGGGAGACCCAGTACTTC. It translates to CSAPLRAGETQYF.

The chain combines TRBV15 with TRBJ2-3, with 8 bases aligning to TRBD2. The CDR3 has 14 residues. V shed 8 bases, J shed 3 bases, and the junction held 7 bases outside the gene matches. Germline assignment: CDR1 LNHNV and CDR2 YYDKDF (reference sequence). The DNA of the CDR3 is TGTGCCACCCTCCGGGAGGGTAGTACAGATACGCAGTATTTT. It encodes CATLREGSTDTQYF.

This clonotype was seen a few times. V and J are TRBV25-1 and TRBJ2-1, with D possibly matching TRBD1 (6 bases). CDR1 is MGHDK and CDR2 is SYGVNS in the germline V gene. The CDR3 sequence is 14 residues long. The V end lost 5 bases, the J end lost 6 bases, and 14 bases lay between the germline ends. DNA of the CDR3: TGTGCCAGCAGTAAATCGTTACAGGGCAATGAGCAGTTCTTC. Protein: CASSKSLQGNEQFF. The full variable domain, in which reference TRBV25-1 and TRBJ2-1 provide the parts outside the CDR3, is EADIYQTPRYLVIGTGKKITLECSQTMGHDKMYWYQQDPGMELHLIHYSYGVNSTEKGDLSSESTVSRIRTEHFPLTLESARPSHTSQYLCASSKSLQGNEQFFGPGTRLTVL.

The V and J genes are TRBV12-3 or TRBV12-4 and TRBJ1-5; maybe TRBD1 (5 bases). This CDR3 comprises 17 residues. The V end was cut by 0 bases, the J end by 3 bases, with 15 bases between. CDR3 residues: CASSLALSDRHNQPQHF. The CDR3 nucleotides read TGTGCCAGCAGTTTAGCGCTTTCTGACAGACACAATCAGCCCCAGCATTTT.

The chain uses TRBV2 and TRBJ1-4; possible D gene TRBD1, 5 bases. Trimming shortened V by 4 bases and J by 7 bases, and 16 bases separated the two germline ends. This CDR3 spans 15 amino acids. Germline-derived CDR1 and CDR2 are SNHLY and FYNNEI. DNA of the CDR3: TGTGCCAGCAGTGTTGACGACAGAAGAAGTGAAAAACTGTTTTTT. This translates into CASSVDDRRSEKLFF.

The rearrangement joins TRBV10-3 to TRBJ1-2; no clear D. This CDR3 spans 12 amino acids. V lost 3 bases, J lost 5 bases, and 7 bases lay in between. CDR1 is ENHRY, CDR2 SYGVKD, per germline. The CDR3 is CAISDLIYGYTF. DNA of the CDR3: TGTGCCATCAGTGATCTGATTTATGGCTACACCTTC.

V usage is TRBV5-6 and J usage is TRBJ2-3; the match to TRBD2 covers 9 bases. The V gene's germline CDR1 is SGHDT and CDR2 YYEEEE. With V trimmed by 4 bases and J by 2 bases, 14 bases remained unmatched. This CDR3 has 18 amino acids. In nucleotides, the CDR3 is TGTGCCAGCAGCCTCCGCGGGCTAGCGGGAACGTTCACAGATACGCAGTATTTT. Its translation: CASSLRGLAGTFTDTQYF.

The chain joins TRBV10-3 to TRBJ2-4; unclear D gene. The CDR3 contains 16 residues. V gave up 4 bases and J gave up 1 base, with 14 bases separating them. CDR1 is ENHRY and CDR2 is SYGVKD in the germline V gene. The CDR3 DNA follows: TGTGCCATCAGTGGCCGATCCCGAGTCGCCAAAAACATTCAGTACTTC. Its protein is CAISGRSRVAKNIQYF.

The rearrangement joins TRBV30 to TRBJ1-1; weak D call: TRBD1 (5 bases). The CDR3 length is 13 residues. V lost 3 bases and J 5 bases, leaving 13 bases between the germline ends. Per the germline V gene, CDR1 is GTSNPN and CDR2 is SVGIG (reference sequence). CDR3: CAWRAWGRTEAFF. CDR3 in DNA: TGTGCCTGGAGGGCGTGGGGGAGAACTGAAGCTTTCTTT.

The chain links TRBV7-2 to TRBJ2-7; D possibly uses TRBD1 or TRBD2 (5 bases each). This CDR3 region has 13 residues. V lost 1 base and J lost 5, with 9 bases in between. Per the germline V gene, CDR1 is SGHTA and CDR2 is FQGNSA. The CDR3, as DNA: TGTGCCAGCAGCTTAGTCGGGGACCACGAGCAGTACTTC. This gives the protein CASSLVGDHEQYF.

V usage is TRBV12-3 or TRBV12-4 and J usage is TRBJ1-5, with D possibly TRBD1 on 5 matching bases. The CDR3 is 17 residues long. Between the trimmed V and J ends, which lost 6 bases and 0 bases, there was a span of 18 bases. Here the CDR3 reads CASRWGRRELSNQPQHF. The DNA of the CDR3 is TGTGCCAGCAGGTGGGGACGGAGAGAACTTAGCAATCAGCCCCAGCATTTT.

V gene TRBV20-1 combines with J gene TRBJ2-1; the match to TRBD2 covers 8 bases. Germline V lookup: CDR1 DFQATT, CDR2 SNEGSKA (reference sequence). The ends lost 5 bases at V and 5 bases at J; junction bases unmatched: 11. The CDR3 is 15 residues long. CDR3 DNA: TGCAGTGCTCCTTTAGCGGGACGGTGGGACAATGAGCAGTTCTTC. The encoded protein is CSAPLAGRWDNEQFF.

CDR3 DNA: TGTGCCAGCAGCGGACTAGCGTATTACGAGCAGTACTTC. As protein: CASSGLAYYEQYF. V gene TRBV11-2 combines with J gene TRBJ2-7; 9 nucleotides match TRBD2. This CDR3 region has 13 residues. V lost 5 bases and J lost 4; bases outside the gene matches: 3. Germline V CDR1 and CDR2: SGHAT, FQNNGV. The whole variable domain, filled in from reference TRBV11-2 and TRBJ2-7, reads EAGVAQSPRYKIIEKRQSVAFWCNPISGHATLYWYQQILGQGPKLLIQFQNNGVVDDSQLPKDRFSAERLKGVDSTLKIQPAKLEDSAVYLCASSGLAYYEQYFGPGTRLTVT.

The rearrangement uses TRBV25-1 and TRBJ2-3; TRBD1 might be the D (6 bases). V shed 1 base and J shed 0 bases, with 17 bases lying between them. The CDR3 has 18 amino acids. Germline CDR1 is MGHDK and CDR2 is SYGVNS. In DNA form, the CDR3 reads TGTGCCAGCAGTGAATTCTTTCTTTCAGGGGTGAGCACAGATACGCAGTATTTT. Its translation: CASSEFFLSGVSTDTQYF.